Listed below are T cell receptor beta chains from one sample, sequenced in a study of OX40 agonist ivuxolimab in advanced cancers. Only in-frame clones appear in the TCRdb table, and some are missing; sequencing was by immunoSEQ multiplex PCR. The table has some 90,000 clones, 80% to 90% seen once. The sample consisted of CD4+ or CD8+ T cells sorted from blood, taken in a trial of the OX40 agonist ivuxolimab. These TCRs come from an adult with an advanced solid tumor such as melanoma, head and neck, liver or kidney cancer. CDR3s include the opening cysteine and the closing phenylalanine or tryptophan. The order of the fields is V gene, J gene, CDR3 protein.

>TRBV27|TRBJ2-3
CASSAGLGYTQYF
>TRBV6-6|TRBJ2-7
CASSYSQGVGIYEQYF
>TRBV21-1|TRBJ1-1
CASSRRGKGAFF
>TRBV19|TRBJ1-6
CASSPGTESSPLHF
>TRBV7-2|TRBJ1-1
CASQVQNTEAFF
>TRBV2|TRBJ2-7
CASSATGTSYEQYF
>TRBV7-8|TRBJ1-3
CASSFSTALGNTIYF
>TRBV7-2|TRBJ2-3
CASSSPPERGRRTDTQYF
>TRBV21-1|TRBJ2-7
CASRAQWRGDPEKRSYEQYF
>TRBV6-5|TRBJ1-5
CASSELEAQHF
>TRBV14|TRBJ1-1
CASSRELYTEAFF
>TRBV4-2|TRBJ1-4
CASSADEGREKLFF
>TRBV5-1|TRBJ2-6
CATGTGGSGANVLTF
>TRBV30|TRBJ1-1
CAWSSGGTIGDTEAFF
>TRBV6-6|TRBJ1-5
CASRPSARPEEPQHF
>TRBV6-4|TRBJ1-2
CASSDTVGGYTF
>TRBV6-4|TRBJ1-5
CASSPTGALNQPQHF
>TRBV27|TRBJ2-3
CASRPRGASGGLRADTQYF
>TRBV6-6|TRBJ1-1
CASSYSADTEAFF
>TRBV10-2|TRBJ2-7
CASSESAASGGMGYF
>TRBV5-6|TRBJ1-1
CASSPGGRGPPRKNTEAFF
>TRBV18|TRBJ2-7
CASSPRDSSYEQYF
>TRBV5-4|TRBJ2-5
CASRKGVWETQYF